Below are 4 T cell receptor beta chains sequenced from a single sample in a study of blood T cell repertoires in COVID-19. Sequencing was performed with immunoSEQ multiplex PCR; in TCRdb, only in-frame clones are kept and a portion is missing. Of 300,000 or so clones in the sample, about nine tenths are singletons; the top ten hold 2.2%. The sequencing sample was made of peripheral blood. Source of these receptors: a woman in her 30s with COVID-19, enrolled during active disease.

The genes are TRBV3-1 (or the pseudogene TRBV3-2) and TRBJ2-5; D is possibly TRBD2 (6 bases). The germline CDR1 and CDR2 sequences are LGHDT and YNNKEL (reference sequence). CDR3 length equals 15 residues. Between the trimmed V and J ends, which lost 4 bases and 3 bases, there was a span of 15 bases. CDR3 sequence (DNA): TGTGCCAGCAGCCTTGAACGGGGCGGGGAAGAGACCCAGTACTTC. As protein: CASSLERGGEETQYF.

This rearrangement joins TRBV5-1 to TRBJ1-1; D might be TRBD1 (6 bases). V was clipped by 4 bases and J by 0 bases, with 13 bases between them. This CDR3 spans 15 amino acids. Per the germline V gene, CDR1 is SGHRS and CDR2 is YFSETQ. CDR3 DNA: TGCGCCAGCAGCCCAATAACAGGGATGAACACTGAAGCTTTCTTT. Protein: CASSPITGMNTEAFF.

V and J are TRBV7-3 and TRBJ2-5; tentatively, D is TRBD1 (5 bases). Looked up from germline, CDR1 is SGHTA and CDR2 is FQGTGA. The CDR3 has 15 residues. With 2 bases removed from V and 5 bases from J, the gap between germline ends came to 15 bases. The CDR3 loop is CASSLGAGYGETQYF. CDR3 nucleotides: TGTGCCAGCAGCTTAGGAGCAGGGTATGGGGAGACCCAGTACTTC.

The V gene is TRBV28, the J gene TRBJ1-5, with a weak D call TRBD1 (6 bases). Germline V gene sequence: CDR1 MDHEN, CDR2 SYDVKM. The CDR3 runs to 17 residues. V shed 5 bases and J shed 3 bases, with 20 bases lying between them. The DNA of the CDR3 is TGTGCCAGCAGTCACTTGGACAGCCTGGGGGTCAATCAGCCCCAGCATTTT. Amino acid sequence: CASSHLDSLGVNQPQHF.